The clone carrying this TCR beta chain was seen many times. The antigen remains unidentified. TCRdb passed the 5' RACE reads through MiXCR, listing each CDR3 protein once. The repertoire holds about 320,000 distinct CDR3 sequences, with about 6.6% as singletons. This sample is part of a study of T cells after yellow fever vaccination. The CDR3 sequence is 19 residues long. Germline V lookup: CDR1 LGHNA, CDR2 YSLEER. Trimming took 1 base from V and 4 from J, leaving 22 bases between them. Study-wide points: Clonotypes appearing in both CD4 and CD8 compartments existed, and their share was small. Contamination of FACS-sorted repertoires by abundant clonotypes from the bulk population could occur.

The V call is TRBV4-3, the J call TRBJ2-2; D may be TRBD1 or TRBD2 (5 bases each). The TCR originated in a young man who received the YFV17D yellow fever vaccine. Sequenced here: PBMCs, sampled about 49 days after the first yellow fever vaccination. CDR3 protein: CASSQVRAAGDQGTGELFF. The CDR3 region has the DNA TGCGCCAGCAGCCAAGTGAGGGCGGCCGGGGACCAGGGCACCGGGGAGCTGTTTTTT.